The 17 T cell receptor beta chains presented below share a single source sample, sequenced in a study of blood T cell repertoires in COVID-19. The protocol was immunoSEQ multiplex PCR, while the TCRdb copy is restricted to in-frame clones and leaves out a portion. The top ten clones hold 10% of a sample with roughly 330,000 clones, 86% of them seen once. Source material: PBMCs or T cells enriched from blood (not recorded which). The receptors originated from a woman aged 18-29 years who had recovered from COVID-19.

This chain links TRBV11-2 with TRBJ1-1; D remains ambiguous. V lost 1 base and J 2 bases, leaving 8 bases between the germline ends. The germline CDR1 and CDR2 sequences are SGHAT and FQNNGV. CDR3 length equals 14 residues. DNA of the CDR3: TGTGCCAGCAGCTTAGGGCGGAGCAACACTGAAGCTTTCTTT. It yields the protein CASSLGRSNTEAFF.

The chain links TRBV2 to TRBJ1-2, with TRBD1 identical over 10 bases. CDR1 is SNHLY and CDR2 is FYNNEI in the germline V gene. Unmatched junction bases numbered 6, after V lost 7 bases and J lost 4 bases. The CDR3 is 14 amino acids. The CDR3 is CASIQGQGFYGYTF. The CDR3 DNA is TGTGCCAGCATCCAGGGACAGGGGTTCTATGGCTACACCTTC.

The CDR3 bases are TGTGCCACCAGTGCCGGGGGGTCCGCCTACGAGCAGTACTTC. Amino acids: CATSAGGSAYEQYF. V is TRBV24-1 and J is TRBJ2-7, with 7 nucleotides matching TRBD2. Trimming took 5 bases from V and 2 from J; bases not matched to a gene: 5. The V gene's germline CDR1 is KGHDR and CDR2 SFDVKD. This CDR3 is built from 14 residues.

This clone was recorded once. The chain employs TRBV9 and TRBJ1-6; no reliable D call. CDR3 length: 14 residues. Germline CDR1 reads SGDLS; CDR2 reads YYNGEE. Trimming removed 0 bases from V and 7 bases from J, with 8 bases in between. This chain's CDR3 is CASSVATVNSPLHF. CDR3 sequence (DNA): TGTGCCAGCAGCGTAGCAACAGTCAATTCACCCCTCCACTTT.

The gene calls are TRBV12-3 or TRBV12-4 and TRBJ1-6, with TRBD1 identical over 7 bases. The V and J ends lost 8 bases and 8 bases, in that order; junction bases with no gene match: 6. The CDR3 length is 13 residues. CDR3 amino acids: CASRGQAYSPLHF. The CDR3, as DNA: TGTGCCAGCCGAGGACAGGCTTATTCACCCCTCCACTTT.

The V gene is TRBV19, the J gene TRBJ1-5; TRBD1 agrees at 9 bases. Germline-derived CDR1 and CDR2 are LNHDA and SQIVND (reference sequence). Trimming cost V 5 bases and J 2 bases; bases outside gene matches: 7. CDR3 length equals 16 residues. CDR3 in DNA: TGTGCCAGTAGTCCGACCCGGACAGGGGGCAATCAGCCCCAGCATTTT. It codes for CASSPTRTGGNQPQHF.

CDR3 loop: CASSYQAGNYGYTF. The CDR3 coding sequence is TGTGCCAGCAGCTACCAGGCGGGGAACTATGGCTACACCTTC. V gene TRBV5-4 combines with J gene TRBJ1-2, with unresolved D. This CDR3 contains 14 residues. Per the germline V gene, CDR1 is SGHNT and CDR2 is YYREEE (reference sequence). V was cut by 3 bases and J by 2 bases, with 11 bases left in between. Using reference TRBV5-4 and TRBJ1-2 for the parts outside the CDR3, the full variable domain is ETGVTQSPTHLIKTRGQQVTLRCSSQSGHNTVSWYQQALGQGPQFIFQYYREEENGRGNFPPRFSGLQFPNYSSELNVNALELDDSALYLCASSYQAGNYGYTFGSGTRLTVV.

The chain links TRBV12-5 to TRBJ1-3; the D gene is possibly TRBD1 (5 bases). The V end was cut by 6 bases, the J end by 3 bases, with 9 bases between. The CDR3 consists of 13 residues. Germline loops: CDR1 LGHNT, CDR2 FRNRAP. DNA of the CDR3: TGTGCTAGTGGCTGGACATTTGGAAACACCATATATTTT. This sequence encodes CASGWTFGNTIYF. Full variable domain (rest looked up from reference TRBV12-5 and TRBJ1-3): DARVTQTPRHKVTEMGQEVTMRCQPILGHNTVFWYRQTMMQGLELLAYFRNRAPLDDSGMPKDRFSAEMPDATLATLKIQPSEPRDSAVYFCASGWTFGNTIYFGEGSWLTVV.

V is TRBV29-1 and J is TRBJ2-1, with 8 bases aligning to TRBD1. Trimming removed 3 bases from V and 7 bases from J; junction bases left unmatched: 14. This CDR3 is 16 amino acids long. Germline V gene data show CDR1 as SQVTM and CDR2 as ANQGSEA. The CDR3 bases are TGCAGCGTTGATGGTTGGACAGGGCGCTTGACGAATGAGCAGTTCTTC. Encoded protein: CSVDGWTGRLTNEQFF.

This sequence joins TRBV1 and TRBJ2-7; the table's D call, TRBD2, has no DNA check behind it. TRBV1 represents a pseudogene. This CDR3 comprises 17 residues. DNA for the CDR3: TGCACCAGCTCTGGGGCTGGGGGGAGGGCCAAGTCCTACGAGCAGTACTTC. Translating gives CTSSGAGGRAKSYEQYF.

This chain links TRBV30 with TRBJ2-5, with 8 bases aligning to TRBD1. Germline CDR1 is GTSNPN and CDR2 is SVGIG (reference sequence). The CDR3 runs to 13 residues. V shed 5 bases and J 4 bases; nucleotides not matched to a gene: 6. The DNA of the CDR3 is TGTGCCTGGGCTAACAGGGGGTCAGAGACCCAGTACTTC. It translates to CAWANRGSETQYF. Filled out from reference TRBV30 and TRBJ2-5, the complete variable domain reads SQTIHQWPATLVQPVGSPLSLECTVEGTSNPNLYWYRQAAGRGLQLLFYSVGIGQISSEVPQNLSASRPQDRQFILSSKKLLLSDSGFYLCAWANRGSETQYFGPGTRLLVL.

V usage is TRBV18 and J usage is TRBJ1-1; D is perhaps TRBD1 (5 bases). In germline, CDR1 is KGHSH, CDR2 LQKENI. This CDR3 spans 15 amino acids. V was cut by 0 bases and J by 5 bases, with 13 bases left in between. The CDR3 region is CASSPPGRVGTEAFF. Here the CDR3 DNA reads TGTGCCAGCTCACCACCGGGCAGGGTGGGAACTGAAGCTTTCTTT. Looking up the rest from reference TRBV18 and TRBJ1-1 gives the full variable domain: NAGVMQNPRHLVRRRGQEARLRCSPMKGHSHVYWYRQLPEEGLKFMVYLQKENIIDESGMPKERFSAEFPKEGPSILRIQQVVRGDSAAYFCASSPPGRVGTEAFFGQGTRLTVV.

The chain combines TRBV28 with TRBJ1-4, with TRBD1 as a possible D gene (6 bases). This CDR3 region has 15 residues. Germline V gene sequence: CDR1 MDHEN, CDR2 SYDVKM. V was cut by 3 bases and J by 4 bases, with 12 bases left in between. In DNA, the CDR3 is TGTGCCAGCAGTTTTTGGGGGCGGAATAATGAAAAACTGTTTTTT. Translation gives CASSFWGRNNEKLFF.

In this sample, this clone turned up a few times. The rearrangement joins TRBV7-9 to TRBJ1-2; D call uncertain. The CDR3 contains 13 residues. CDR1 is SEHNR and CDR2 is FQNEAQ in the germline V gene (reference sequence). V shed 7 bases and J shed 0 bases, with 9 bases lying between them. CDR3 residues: CASTLNANYGYTF. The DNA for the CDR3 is TGTGCCAGCACACTAAATGCTAACTATGGCTACACCTTC.

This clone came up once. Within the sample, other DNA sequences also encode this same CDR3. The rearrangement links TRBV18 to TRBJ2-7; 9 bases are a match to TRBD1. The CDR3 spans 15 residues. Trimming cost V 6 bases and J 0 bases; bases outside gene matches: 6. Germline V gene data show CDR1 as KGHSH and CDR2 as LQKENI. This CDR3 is CASSPGTGSSYEQYF. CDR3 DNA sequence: TGTGCCAGCTCTCCCGGGACAGGGAGCTCCTACGAGCAGTACTTC.

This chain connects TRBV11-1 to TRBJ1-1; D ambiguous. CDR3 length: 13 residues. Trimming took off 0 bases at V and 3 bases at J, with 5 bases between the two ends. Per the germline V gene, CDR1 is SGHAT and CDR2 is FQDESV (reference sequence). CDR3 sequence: CASSLARYTEAFF. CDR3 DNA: TGTGCCAGCAGCTTAGCGAGGTACACTGAAGCTTTCTTT.

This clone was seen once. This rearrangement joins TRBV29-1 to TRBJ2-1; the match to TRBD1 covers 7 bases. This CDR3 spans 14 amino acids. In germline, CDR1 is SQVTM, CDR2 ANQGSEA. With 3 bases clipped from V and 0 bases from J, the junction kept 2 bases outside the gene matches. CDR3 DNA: TGCAGCGTTGACAGGGGGAGCTCCTACAATGAGCAGTTCTTC. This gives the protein CSVDRGSSYNEQFF.